There are a few counts of the clone carrying this T cell receptor (beta chain). The germline V gene encodes CDR1 DFQATT and CDR2 SNEGSKA (reference sequence). With 2 bases clipped from V and 5 bases from J, the junction kept 3 bases outside the gene matches. The CDR3 sequence is 12 residues long. This entry is derived from a study of T cells after yellow fever vaccination. A single record per CDR3 protein comes from TCRdb applying MiXCR to the 5' RACE reads. The repertoire holds a few hundred thousand distinct CDR3 sequences, with 6% to 7.5% as singletons. The source of this sequence is a man aged 30 to 45 who received the YFV17D yellow fever vaccine. The chain recombines TRBV20-1 with TRBJ2-7; 7 nucleotides match TRBD2. The sequencing here drew on CD4+ T cells sorted from PBMCs, taken 15 days after the yellow fever booster vaccination. The DNA of the CDR3 is TGCAGTGCTAGAACACTAGCGCACGAGCAGTACTTC. This codes for CSARTLAHEQYF.